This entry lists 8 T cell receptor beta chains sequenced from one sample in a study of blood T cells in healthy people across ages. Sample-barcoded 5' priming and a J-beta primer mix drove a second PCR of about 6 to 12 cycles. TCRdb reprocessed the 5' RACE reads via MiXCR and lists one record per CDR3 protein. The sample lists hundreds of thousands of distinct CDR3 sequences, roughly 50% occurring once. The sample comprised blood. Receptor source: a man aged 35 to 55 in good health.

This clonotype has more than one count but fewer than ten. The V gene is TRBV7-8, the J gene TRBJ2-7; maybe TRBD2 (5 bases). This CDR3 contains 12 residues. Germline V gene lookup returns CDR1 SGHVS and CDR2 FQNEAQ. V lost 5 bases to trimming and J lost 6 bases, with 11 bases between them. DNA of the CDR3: TGTGCCAGCAGCCCGGGGTTTGGCGAGCAGTACTTC. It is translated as CASSPGFGEQYF.

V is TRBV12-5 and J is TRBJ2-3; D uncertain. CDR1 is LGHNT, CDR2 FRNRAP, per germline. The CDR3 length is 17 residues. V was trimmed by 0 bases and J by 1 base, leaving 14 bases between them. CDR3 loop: CASGLVEGPRGTDTQYF. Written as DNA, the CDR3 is TGTGCTAGTGGTTTGGTAGAAGGACCAAGAGGCACAGATACGCAGTATTTT.

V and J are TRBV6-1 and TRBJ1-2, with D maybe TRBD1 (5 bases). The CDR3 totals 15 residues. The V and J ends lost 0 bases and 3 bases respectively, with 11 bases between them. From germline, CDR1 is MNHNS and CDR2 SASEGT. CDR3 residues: CASSEADRAYYGYTF. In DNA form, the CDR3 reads TGTGCCAGCAGTGAAGCTGACAGAGCGTACTATGGCTACACCTTC.

CDR3 in amino acids: CASNPGVRTDTQYF. DNA of the CDR3: TGCGCCAGCAACCCAGGGGTCCGCACAGATACGCAGTATTTT. The rearrangement links TRBV5-1 to TRBJ2-3; a weak D match, TRBD1 (6 bases). Trimming shortened V by 6 bases and J by 1 base, and 12 bases separated the two germline ends. The CDR3 is 14 residues long. Germline V lookup: CDR1 SGHRS, CDR2 YFSETQ.

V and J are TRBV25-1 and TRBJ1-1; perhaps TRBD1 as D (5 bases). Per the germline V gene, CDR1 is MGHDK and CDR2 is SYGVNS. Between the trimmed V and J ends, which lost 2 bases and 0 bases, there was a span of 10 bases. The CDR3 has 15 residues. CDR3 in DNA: TGTGCCAGCAGTGAACTGACAGAATTGAACACTGAAGCTTTCTTT. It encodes CASSELTELNTEAFF.

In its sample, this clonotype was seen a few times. This CDR3 reads CASSLNRGAETQYF. The CDR3 region has the DNA TGTGCCAGCAGTTTAAATCGGGGCGCGGAGACCCAGTACTTC. The chain recombines TRBV12-3 or TRBV12-4 with TRBJ2-5, with D possibly being TRBD1 or TRBD2 (5 bases each). The length of the CDR3 is 14 residues. V was pared by 2 bases and J by 5 bases, with 12 bases between.

The CDR3 sequence: CAIQGGQGQPQHF. The DNA for the CDR3 is TGTGCCATTCAAGGGGGGCAGGGTCAGCCCCAGCATTTT. The chain uses TRBV28 and TRBJ1-5; the D gene is possibly TRBD1 (6 bases). V gave up 10 bases and J gave up 6 bases, with 16 bases separating them. The CDR3 is 13 residues long. Germline V gene data show CDR1 as MDHEN and CDR2 as SYDVKM. The variable domain in full, completed from reference TRBV28 and TRBJ1-5, reads DVKVTQSSRYLVKRTGEKVFLECVQDMDHENMFWYRQDPGLGLRLIYFSYDVKMKEKGDIPEGYSVSREKKERFSLILESASTNQTSMYLCAIQGGQGQPQHFGDGTRLSIL.

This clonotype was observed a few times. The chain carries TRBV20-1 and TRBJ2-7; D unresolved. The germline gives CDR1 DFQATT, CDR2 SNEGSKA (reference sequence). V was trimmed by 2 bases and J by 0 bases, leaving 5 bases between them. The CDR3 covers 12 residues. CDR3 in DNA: TGCAGTGCTAGATTGGACTCCTACGAGCAGTACTTC. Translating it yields CSARLDSYEQYF.